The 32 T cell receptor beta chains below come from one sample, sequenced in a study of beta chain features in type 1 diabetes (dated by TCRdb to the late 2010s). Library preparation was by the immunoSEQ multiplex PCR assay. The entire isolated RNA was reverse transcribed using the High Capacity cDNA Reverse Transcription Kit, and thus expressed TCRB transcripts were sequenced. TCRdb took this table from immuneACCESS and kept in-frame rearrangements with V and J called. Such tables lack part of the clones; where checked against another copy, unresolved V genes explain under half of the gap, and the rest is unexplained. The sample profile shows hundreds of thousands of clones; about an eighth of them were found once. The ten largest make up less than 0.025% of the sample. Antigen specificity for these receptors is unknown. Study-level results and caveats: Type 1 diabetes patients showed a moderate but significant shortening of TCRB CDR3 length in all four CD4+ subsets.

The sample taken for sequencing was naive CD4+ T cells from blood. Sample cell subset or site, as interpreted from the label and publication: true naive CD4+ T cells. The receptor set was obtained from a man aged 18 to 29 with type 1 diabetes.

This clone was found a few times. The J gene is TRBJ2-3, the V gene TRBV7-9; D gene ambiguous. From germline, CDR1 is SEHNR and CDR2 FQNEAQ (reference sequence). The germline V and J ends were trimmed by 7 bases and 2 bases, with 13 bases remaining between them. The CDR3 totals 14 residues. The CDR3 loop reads CASIDRTPTDTQYF. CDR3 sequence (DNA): TGTGCCAGCATAGACCGGACCCCCACAGATACGCAGTATTTT.

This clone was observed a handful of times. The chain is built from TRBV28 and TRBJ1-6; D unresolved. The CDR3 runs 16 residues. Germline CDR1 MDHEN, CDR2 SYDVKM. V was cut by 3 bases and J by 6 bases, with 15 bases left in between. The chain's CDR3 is CASSLYSAGSNSPLHF. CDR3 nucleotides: TGTGCCAGCAGTTTGTATTCGGCAGGAAGTAATTCACCCCTCCACTTT.

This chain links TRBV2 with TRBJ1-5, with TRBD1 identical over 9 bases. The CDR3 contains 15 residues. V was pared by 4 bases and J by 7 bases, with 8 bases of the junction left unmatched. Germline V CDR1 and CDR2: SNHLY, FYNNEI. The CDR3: CASSVGQGKGQPQHF. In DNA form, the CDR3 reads TGTGCCAGCAGTGTCGGACAGGGGAAAGGACAGCCCCAGCATTTT. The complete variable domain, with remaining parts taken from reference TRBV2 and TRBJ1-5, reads EPEVTQTPSHQVTQMGQEVILRCVPISNHLYFYWYRQILGQKVEFLVSFYNNEISEKSEIFDDQFSVERPDGSNFTLKIRSTKLEDSAMYFCASSVGQGKGQPQHFGDGTRLSIL.

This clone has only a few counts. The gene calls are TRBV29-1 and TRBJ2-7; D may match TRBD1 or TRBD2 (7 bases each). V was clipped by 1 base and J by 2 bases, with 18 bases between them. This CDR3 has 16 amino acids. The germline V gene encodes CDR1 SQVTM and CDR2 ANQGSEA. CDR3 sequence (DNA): TGCAGCGTTGAAGGGTCCGCAGGGGGGGACCCCTACGAGCAGTACTTC. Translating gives CSVEGSAGGDPYEQYF.

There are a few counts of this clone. CDR3 loop: CASSLGQEHTGELFF. CDR3 DNA sequence: TGCGCCAGCAGCTTGGGACAGGAACACACCGGGGAGCTGTTTTTT. The chain has TRBV5-1 and TRBJ2-2; maybe TRBD1 (6 bases). Germline V lookup: CDR1 SGHRS, CDR2 YFSETQ. CDR3 length equals 15 residues. V was cut by 0 bases and J by 3 bases, with 9 bases left in between.

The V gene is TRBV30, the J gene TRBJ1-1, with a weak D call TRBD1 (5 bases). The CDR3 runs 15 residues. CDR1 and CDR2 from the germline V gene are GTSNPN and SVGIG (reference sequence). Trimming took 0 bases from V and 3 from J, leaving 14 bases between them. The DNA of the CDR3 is TGTGCCTGGAGTGTATATGGGGGAGGGGACACTGAAGCTTTCTTT. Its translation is CAWSVYGGGDTEAFF.

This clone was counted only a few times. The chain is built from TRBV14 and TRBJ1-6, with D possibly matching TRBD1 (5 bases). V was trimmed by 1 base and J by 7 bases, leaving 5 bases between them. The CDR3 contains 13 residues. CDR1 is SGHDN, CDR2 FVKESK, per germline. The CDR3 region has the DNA TGTGCCAGCAGCCAAGGGGGGAATTCACCCCTCCACTTT. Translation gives CASSQGGNSPLHF.

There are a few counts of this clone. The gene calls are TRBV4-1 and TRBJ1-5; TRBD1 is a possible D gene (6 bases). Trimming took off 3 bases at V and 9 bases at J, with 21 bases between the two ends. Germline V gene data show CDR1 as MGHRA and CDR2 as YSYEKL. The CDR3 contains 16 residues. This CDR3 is CASSQAPTGPGRPQHF. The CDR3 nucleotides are TGCGCCAGCAGCCAGGCCCCGACAGGACCTGGGCGGCCCCAGCATTTT.

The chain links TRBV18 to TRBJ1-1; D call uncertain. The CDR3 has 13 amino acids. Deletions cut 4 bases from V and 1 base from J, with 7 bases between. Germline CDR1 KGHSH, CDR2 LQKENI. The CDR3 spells CASSQAGNTEAFF. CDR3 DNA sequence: TGTGCCAGCTCACAAGCAGGGAACACTGAAGCTTTCTTT. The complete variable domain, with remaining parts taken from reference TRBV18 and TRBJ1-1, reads NAGVMQNPRHLVRRRGQEARLRCSPMKGHSHVYWYRQLPEEGLKFMVYLQKENIIDESGMPKERFSAEFPKEGPSILRIQQVVRGDSAAYFCASSQAGNTEAFFGQGTRLTVV.

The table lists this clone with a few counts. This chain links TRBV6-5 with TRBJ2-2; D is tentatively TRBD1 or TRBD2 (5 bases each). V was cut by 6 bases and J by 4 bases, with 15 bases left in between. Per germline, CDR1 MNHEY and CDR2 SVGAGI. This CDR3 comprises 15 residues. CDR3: CASSMGVAGTGELFF. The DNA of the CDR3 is TGTGCCAGCAGCATGGGGGTCGCTGGCACCGGGGAGCTGTTTTTT.

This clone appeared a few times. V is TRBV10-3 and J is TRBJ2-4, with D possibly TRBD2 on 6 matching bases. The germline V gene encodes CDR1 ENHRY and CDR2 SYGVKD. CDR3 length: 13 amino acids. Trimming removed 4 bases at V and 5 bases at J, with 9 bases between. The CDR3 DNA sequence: TGTGCCATCAGTGGACTAGACGAAAACATTCAGTACTTC. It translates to CAISGLDENIQYF.

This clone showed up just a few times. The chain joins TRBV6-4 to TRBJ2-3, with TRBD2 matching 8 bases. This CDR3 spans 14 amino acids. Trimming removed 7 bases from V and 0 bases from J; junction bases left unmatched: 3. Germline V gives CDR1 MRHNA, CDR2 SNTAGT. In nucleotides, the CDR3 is TGTGCCAGCAAGAGCGGGAGTAGCACAGATACGCAGTATTTT. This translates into CASKSGSSTDTQYF.

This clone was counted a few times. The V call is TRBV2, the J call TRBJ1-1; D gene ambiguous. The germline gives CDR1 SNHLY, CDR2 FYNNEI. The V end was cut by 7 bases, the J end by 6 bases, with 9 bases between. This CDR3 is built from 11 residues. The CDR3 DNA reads TGTGCCAGCAAGGAAGGGCCTGAAGCTTTCTTT. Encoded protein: CASKEGPEAFF. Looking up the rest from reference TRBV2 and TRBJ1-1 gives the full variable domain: EPEVTQTPSHQVTQMGQEVILRCVPISNHLYFYWYRQILGQKVEFLVSFYNNEISEKSEIFDDQFSVERPDGSNFTLKIRSTKLEDSAMYFCASKEGPEAFFGQGTRLTVV.

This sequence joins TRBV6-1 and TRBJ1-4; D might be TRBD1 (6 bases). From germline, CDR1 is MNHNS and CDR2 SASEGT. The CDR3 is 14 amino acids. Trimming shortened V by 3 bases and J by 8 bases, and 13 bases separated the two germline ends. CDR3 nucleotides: TGTGCCAGCAGTGAGGGGGCGCAAAAAGAAAAACTGTTTTTT. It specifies CASSEGAQKEKLFF.

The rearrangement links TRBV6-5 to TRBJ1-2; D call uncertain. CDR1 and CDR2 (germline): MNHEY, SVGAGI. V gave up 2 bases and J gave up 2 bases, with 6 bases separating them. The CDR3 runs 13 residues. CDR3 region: CASSYAENYGYTF. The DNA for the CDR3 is TGTGCCAGCAGTTACGCCGAAAACTATGGCTACACCTTC.

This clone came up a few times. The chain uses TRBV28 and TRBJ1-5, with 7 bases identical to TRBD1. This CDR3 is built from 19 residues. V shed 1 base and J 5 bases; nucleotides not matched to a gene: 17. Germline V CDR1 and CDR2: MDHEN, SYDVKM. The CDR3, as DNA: TGTGCCAGCAGTTTATATTCCCCATCGACAGGGCTGAGCGATCAGCCCCAGCATTTT. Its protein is CASSLYSPSTGLSDQPQHF.

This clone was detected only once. The CDR3 is CASSLALAAYNEQFF. CDR3 DNA: TGCGCCAGCAGCTTGGCCCTAGCGGCCTACAATGAGCAGTTCTTC. The chain carries TRBV5-1 and TRBJ2-1, with TRBD2 identical over 7 bases. V lost 0 bases to trimming and J lost 2 bases; unmatched junction nucleotides: 2. This CDR3 region has 15 residues. The V gene's germline CDR1 is SGHRS and CDR2 YFSETQ.

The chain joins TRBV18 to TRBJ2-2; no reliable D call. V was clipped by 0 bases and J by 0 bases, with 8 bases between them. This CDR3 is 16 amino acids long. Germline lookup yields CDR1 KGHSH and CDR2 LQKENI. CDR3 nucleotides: TGTGCCAGCTCACCACCCGGACGTCCGAACACCGGGGAGCTGTTTTTT. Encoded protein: CASSPPGRPNTGELFF.

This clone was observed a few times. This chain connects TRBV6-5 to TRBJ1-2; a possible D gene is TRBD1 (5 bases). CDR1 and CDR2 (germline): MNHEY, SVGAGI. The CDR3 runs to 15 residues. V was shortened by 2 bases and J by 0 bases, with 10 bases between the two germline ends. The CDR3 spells CASSYIGATNYGYTF. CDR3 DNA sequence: TGTGCCAGCAGTTACATCGGGGCAACTAACTATGGCTACACCTTC.

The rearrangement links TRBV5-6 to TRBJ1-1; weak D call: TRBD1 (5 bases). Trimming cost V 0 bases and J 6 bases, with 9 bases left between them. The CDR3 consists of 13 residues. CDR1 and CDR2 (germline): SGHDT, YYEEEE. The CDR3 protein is CASSLARVAEAFF. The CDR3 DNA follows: TGTGCCAGCAGCTTGGCCAGGGTGGCTGAAGCTTTCTTT.

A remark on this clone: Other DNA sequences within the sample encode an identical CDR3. CDR3 bases: TGTGCCAGCTCACCTACTAGCACAGATACGCAGTATTTT. Its translation: CASSPTSTDTQYF. V is TRBV18 and J is TRBJ2-3, with D unclear. Germline assignment: CDR1 KGHSH and CDR2 LQKENI. Trimming removed 3 bases at V and 0 bases at J, with 4 bases between. This CDR3 has 13 amino acids.

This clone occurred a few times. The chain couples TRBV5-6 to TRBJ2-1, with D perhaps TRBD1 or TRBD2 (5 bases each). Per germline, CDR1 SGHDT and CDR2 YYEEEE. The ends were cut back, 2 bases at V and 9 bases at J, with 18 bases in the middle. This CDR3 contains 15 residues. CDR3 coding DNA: TGTGCCAGCAGCTTATCCTGGGGACCCTCGGGTGAGCAGTTCTTC. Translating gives CASSLSWGPSGEQFF.

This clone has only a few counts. The CDR3 loop reads CASSPGTGSSGNTIYF. The CDR3, as DNA: TGTGCCAGCTCACCGGGGACAGGGAGCTCTGGAAACACCATATATTTT. V gene TRBV18 combines with J gene TRBJ1-3; 9 bases align to TRBD1. V dropped 3 bases and J dropped 0; count of bases not matched to a gene: 3. Per germline, CDR1 KGHSH and CDR2 LQKENI. The CDR3 is 16 amino acids.

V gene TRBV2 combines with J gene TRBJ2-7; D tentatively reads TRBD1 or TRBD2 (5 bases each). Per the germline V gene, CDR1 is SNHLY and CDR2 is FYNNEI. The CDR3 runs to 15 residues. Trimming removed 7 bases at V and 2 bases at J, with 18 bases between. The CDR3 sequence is CASTFRDVRAYEQYF. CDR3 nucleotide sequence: TGTGCCAGCACCTTTCGGGACGTGCGAGCCTACGAGCAGTACTTC.

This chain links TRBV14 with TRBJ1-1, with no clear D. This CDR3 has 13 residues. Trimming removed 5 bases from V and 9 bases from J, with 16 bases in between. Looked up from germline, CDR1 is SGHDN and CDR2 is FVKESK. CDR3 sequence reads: CASSKGWAVQAFF. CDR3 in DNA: TGTGCCAGCAGCAAGGGCTGGGCAGTCCAAGCTTTCTTT. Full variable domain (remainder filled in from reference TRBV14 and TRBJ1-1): EAGVTQFPSHSVIEKGQTVTLRCDPISGHDNLYWYRRVMGKEIKFLLHFVKESKQDESGMPNNRFLAERTGGTYSTLKVQPAELEDSGVYFCASSKGWAVQAFFGQGTRLTVV.

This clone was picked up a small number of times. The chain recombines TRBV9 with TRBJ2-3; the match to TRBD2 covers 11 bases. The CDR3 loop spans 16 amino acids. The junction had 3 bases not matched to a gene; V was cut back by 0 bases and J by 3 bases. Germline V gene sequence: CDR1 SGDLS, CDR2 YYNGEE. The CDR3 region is CASSVELAGATDTQYF. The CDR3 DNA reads TGTGCCAGCAGCGTAGAACTAGCGGGGGCAACAGATACGCAGTATTTT.

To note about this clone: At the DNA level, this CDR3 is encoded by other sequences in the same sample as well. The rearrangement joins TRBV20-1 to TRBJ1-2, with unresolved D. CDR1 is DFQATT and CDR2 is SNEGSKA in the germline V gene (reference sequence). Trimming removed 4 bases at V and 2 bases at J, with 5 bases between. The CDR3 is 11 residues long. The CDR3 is CSATPNYGYTF. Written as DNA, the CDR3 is TGCAGTGCTACCCCAAACTATGGCTACACCTTC.

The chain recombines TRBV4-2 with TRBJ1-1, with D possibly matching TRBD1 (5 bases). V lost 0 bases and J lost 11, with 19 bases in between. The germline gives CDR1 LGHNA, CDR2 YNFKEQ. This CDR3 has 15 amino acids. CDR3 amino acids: CASSQDGRTPGGAFF. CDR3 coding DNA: TGTGCCAGCAGCCAAGATGGCCGGACACCCGGGGGGGCTTTCTTT.

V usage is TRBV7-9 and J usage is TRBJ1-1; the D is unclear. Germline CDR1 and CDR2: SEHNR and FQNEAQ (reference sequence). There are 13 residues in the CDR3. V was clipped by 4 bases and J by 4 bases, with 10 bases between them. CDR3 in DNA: TGTGCCAGCAGCTCCCCTGGTGGCACTGAAGCTTTCTTT. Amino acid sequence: CASSSPGGTEAFF. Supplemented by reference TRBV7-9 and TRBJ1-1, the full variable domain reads DTGVSQNPRHKITKRGQNVTFRCDPISEHNRLYWYRQTLGQGPEFLTYFQNEAQLEKSRLLSDRFSAERPKGSFSTLEIQRTEQGDSAMYLCASSSPGGTEAFFGQGTRLTVV.

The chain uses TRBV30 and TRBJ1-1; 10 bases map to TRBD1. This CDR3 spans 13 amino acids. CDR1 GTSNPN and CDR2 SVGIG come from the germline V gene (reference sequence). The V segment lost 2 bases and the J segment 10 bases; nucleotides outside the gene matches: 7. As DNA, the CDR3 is TGTGCCTGGAGTCGACAGGGGGCAGGGGGAGCTTTCTTT. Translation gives CAWSRQGAGGAFF. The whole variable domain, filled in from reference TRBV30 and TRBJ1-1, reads SQTIHQWPATLVQPVGSPLSLECTVEGTSNPNLYWYRQAAGRGLQLLFYSVGIGQISSEVPQNLSASRPQDRQFILSSKKLLLSDSGFYLCAWSRQGAGGAFFGQGTRLTVV.

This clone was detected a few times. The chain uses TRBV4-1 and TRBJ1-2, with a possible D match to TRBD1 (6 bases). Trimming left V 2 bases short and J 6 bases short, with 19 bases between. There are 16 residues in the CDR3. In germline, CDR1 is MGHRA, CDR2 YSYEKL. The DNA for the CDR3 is TGCGCCAGCAGCCAAATCCCCCCCACAGGGAACCATGGCTACACCTTC. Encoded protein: CASSQIPPTGNHGYTF.

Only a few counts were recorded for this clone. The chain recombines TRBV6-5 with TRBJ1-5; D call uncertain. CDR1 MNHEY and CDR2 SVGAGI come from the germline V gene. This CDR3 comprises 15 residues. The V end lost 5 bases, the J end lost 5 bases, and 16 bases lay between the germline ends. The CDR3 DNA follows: TGTGCCAGCAGTCCTCGAACGGGCCCGGATCAGCCCCAGCATTTT. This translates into CASSPRTGPDQPQHF.